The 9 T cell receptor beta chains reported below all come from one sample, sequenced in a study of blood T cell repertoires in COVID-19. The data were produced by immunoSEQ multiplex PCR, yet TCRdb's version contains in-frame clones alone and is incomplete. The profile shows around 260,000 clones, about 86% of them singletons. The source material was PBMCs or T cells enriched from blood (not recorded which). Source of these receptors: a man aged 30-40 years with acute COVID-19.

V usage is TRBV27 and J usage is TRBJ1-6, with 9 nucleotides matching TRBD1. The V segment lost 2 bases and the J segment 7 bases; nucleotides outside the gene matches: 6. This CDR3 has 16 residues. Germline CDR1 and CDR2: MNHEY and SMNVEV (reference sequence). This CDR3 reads CASSLRLGTGNSPLHF. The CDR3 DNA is TGTGCCAGCAGTTTACGCCTCGGGACAGGGAATTCACCCCTCCACTTT.

The CDR3 loop is CASSYRDTQYF. In nucleotides, the CDR3 is TGTGCCAGCAGTTATAGAGATACGCAGTATTTT. This chain uses TRBV6-6 with TRBJ2-3, with unresolved D. Germline lookup yields CDR1 MNHNY and CDR2 SVGAGI (reference sequence). The ends were cut back, 3 bases at V and 5 bases at J, with 3 bases in the middle. The CDR3 is 11 amino acids.

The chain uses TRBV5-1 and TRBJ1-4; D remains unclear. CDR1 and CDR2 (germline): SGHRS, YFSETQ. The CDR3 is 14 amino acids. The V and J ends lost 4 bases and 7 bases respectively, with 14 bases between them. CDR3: CASSRPEIGEKLFF. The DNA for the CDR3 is TGCGCCAGCAGCCGCCCGGAGATAGGTGAAAAACTGTTTTTT.

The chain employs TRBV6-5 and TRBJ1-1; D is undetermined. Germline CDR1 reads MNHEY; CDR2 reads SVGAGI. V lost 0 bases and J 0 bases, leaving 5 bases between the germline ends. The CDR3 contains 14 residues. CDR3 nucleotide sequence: TGTGCCAGCAGTTACTCTTCAGTGAACACTGAAGCTTTCTTT. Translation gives CASSYSSVNTEAFF.

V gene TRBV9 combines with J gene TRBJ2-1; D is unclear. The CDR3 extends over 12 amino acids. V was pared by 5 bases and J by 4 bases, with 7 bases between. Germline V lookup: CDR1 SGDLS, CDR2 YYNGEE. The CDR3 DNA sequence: TGTGCCAGCAGTCCCAATTACAATGAGCAGTTCTTC. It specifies CASSPNYNEQFF. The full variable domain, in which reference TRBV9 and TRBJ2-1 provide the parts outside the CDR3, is DSGVTQTPKHLITATGQRVTLRCSPRSGDLSVYWYQQSLDQGLQFLIQYYNGEERAKGNILERFSAQQFPDLHSELNLSSLELGDSALYFCASSPNYNEQFFGPGTRLTVL.

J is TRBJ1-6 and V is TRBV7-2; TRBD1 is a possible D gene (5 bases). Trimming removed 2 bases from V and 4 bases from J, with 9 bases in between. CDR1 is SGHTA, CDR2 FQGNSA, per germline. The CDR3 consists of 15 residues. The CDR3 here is CASSLMTVYNSPLHF. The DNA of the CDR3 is TGTGCCAGCAGCTTAATGACAGTTTATAATTCACCCCTCCACTTT.

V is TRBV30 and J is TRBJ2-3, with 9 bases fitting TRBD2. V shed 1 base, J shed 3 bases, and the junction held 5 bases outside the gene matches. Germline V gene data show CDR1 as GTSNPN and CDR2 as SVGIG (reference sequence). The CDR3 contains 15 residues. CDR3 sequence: CAWSASSGRTDTQYF. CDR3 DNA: TGTGCCTGGAGTGCCTCGAGCGGGAGGACAGATACGCAGTATTTT. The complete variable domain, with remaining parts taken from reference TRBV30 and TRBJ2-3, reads SQTIHQWPATLVQPVGSPLSLECTVEGTSNPNLYWYRQAAGRGLQLLFYSVGIGQISSEVPQNLSASRPQDRQFILSSKKLLLSDSGFYLCAWSASSGRTDTQYFGPGTRLTVL.

The CDR3 coding sequence is TGTGCCAGTAGTCGCACCGGGACTAGCCCAGAGACCCAGTACTTC. This codes for CASSRTGTSPETQYF. The J gene is TRBJ2-5, the V gene TRBV19; TRBD2 agrees at 9 bases. The germline gives CDR1 LNHDA, CDR2 SQIVND (reference sequence). The trim removed 5 bases at V and 4 bases at J, leaving 8 bases unmatched. The CDR3 is made up of 15 amino acids.

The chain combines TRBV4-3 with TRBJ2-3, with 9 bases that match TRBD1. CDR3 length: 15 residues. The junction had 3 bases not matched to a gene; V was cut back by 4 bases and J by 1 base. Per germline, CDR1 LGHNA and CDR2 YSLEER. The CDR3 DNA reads TGCGCCAGCAGCCCTACAGGGGGCGGCACAGATACGCAGTATTTT. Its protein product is CASSPTGGGTDTQYF.